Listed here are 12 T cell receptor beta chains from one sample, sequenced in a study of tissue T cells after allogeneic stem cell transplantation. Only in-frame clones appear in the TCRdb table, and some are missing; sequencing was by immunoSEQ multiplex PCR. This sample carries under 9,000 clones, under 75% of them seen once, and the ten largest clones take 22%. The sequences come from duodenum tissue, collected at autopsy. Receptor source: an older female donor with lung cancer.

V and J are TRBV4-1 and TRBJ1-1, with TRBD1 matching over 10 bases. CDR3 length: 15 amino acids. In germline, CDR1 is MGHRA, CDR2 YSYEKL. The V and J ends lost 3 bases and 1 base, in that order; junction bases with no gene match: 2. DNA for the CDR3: TGCGCCAGCAGCCAGGGGACAGGGGCGAACACTGAAGCTTTCTTT. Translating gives CASSQGTGANTEAFF.

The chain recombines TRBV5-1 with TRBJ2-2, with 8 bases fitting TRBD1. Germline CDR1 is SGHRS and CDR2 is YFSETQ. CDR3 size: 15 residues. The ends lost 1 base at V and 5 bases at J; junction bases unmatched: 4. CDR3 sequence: CASSLTWTGTGELFF. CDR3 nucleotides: TGCGCCAGCAGCTTGACCTGGACAGGGACCGGGGAGCTGTTTTTT.

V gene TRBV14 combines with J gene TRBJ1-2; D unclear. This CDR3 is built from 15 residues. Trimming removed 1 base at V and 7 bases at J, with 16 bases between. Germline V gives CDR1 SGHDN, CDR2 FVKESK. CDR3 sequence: CASSQVNSGISGYTF. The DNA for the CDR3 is TGTGCCAGCAGCCAAGTGAACAGCGGCATAAGTGGCTACACCTTC.

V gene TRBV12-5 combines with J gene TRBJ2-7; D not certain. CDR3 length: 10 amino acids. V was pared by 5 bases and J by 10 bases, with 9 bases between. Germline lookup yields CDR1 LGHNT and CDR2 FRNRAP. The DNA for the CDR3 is TGTGCTAGTGGTCCCCCGGACCAGTACTTC. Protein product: CASGPPDQYF.

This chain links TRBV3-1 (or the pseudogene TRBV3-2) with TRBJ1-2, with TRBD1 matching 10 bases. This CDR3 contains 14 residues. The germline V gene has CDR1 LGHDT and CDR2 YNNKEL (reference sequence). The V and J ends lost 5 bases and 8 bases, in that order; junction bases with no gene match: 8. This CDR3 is CASSGRDRGRGYTF. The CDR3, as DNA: TGTGCCAGCAGCGGACGGGACAGGGGTCGAGGCTACACCTTC.

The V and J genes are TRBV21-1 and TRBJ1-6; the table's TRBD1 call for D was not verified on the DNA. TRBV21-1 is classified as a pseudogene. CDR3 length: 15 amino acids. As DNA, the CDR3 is TGTGCCAGCAGCGGCCGGGACAGAGTACATTCACCCCTCCACTTT. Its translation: CASSGRDRVHSPLHF.

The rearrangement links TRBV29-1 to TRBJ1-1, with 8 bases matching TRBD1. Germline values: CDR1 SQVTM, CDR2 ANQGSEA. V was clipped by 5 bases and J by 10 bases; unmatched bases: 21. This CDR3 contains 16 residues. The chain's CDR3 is CSVPDRGNPRGNRAFF. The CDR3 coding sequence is TGCAGCGTTCCCGACAGGGGAAATCCCCGAGGAAATCGAGCTTTCTTT.

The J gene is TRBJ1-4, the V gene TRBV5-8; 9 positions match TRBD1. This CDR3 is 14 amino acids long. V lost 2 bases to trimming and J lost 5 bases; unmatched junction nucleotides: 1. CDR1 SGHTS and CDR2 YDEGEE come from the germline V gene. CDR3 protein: CASSFGTGNEKLFF. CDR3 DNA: TGTGCCAGCAGCTTCGGGACAGGGAATGAAAAACTGTTTTTT.

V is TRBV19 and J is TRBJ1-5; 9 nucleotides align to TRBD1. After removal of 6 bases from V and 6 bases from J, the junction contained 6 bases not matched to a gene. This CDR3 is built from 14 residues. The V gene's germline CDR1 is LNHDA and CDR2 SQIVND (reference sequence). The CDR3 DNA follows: TGTGCCAGTAGCGAACAGGGGGCAGGTCAGCCCCAGCATTTT. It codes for CASSEQGAGQPQHF.

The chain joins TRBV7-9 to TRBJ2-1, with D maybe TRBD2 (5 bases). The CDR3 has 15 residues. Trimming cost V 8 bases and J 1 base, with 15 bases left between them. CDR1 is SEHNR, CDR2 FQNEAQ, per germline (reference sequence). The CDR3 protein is CASGNPGSSYNEQFF. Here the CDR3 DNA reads TGTGCCAGCGGGAACCCGGGGAGTTCCTACAATGAGCAGTTCTTC.

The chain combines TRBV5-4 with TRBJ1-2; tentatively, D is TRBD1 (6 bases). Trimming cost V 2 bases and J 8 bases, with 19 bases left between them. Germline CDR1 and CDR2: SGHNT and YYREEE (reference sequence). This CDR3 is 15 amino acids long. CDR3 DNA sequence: TGTGCCAGCAGCTTTCGTGACGGGGGCGGGAGGGGCTACACCTTC. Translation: CASSFRDGGGRGYTF.

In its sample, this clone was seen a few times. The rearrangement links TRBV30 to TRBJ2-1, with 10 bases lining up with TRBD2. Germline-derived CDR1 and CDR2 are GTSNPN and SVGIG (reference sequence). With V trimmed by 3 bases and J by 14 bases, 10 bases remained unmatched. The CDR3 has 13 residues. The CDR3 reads CAWRQGPGLAKFF. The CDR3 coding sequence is TGTGCCTGGAGGCAGGGACCGGGACTAGCGAAGTTCTTC.